The present T cell receptor beta chain was sequenced within a study of blood T cell repertoires in COVID-19. Turning to the study itself: Italy, Spain and the United States were the sources of the convalescent and acute COVID-19 samples. The analysed material was cDNA or gDNA that came from T cells, B-cell-depleted T cells, or PBMCs.

Comment on this clone: Additional DNA sequences in this sample encode the identical CDR3.

Germline trimming cut 4 bases from V and 3 bases from J; bases unmatched to any gene: 4. The CDR3 extends over 15 amino acids. CDR1 and CDR2 from the germline V gene are SGHRS and YFSETQ. In the authors' methods: Estimation of nucleated cell counts was performed using reference gene primer amplification. Clones were sequenced by immunoSEQ multiplex PCR, and TCRdb holds only the in-frame ones, with some missing. D and trimming were read from the DNA, whereas the V and J calls and clone size are those reported in that table. The sample consists of over 85,000 clones, roughly 82% of them appearing once.

This sequence originates from a woman aged 55-70 years with acute or convalescent COVID-19. Material: peripheral blood. The J gene is TRBJ2-3, the V gene TRBV5-1; 11 bases are a match to TRBD1. The CDR3 region is CASSRTGGRTDTQYF. The CDR3 region has the DNA TGCGCCAGCAGCAGGACAGGGGGCAGGACAGATACGCAGTATTTT.